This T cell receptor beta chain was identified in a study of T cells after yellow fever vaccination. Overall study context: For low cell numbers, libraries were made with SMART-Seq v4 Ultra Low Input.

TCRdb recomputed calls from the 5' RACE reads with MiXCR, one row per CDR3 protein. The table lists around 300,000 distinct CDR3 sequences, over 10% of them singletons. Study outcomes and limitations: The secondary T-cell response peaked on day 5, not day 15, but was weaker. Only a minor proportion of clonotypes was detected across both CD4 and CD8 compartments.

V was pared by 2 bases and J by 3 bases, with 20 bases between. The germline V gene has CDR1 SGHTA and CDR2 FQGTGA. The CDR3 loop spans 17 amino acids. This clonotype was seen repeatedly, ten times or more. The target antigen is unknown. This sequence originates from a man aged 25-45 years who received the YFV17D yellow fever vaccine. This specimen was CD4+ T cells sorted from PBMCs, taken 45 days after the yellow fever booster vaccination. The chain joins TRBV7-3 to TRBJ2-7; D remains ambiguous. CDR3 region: CASSLGEGPGPFYEQYF. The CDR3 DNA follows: TGTGCCAGCAGCTTAGGGGAAGGTCCCGGTCCCTTCTACGAGCAGTACTTC.